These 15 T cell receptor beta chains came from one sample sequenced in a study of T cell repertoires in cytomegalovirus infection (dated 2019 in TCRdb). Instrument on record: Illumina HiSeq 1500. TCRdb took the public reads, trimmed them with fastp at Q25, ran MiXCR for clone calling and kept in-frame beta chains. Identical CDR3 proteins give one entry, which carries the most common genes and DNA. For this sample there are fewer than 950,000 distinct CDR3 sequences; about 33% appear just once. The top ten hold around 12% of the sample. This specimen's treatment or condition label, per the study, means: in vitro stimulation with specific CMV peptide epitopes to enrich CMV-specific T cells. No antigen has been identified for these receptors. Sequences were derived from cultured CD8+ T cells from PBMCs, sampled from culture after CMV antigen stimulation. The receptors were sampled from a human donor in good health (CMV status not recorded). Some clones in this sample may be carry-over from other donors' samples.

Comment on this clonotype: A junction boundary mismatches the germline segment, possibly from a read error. CDR3 nucleotides: TGTGTCAGCAAGGTCGGGACAGGGTTTTCACCCCTCCACTTT. Its protein product is CVSKVGTGFSPLHF. The V call is TRBV6-1, the J call TRBJ1-6; 9 bases map to TRBD1. The CDR3 extends over 14 amino acids. Germline lookup yields CDR1 MNHNS and CDR2 SASEGT.

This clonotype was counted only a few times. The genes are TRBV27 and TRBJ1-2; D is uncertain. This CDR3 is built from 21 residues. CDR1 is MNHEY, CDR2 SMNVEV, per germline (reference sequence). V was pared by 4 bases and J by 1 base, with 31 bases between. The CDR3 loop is CASSSHGRAFSNPTHNYGYTF. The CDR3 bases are TGTGCCAGCAGTTCCCATGGGAGAGCTTTCTCCAACCCGACCCATAACTATGGCTACACCTTC.

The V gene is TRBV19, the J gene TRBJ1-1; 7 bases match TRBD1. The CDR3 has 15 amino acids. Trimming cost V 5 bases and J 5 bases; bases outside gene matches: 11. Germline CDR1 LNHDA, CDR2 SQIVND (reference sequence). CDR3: CASSSQETGRTEAFF. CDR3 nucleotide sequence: TGTGCCAGTAGTTCACAGGAGACAGGGCGAACTGAAGCTTTCTTT.

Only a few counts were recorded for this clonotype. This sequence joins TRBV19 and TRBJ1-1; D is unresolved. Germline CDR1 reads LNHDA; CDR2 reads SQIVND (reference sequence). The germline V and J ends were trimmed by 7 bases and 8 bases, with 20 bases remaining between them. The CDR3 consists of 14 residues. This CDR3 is CASTPIYLAEEAFF. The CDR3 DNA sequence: TGTGCCAGTACCCCCATTTATCTGGCGGAGGAAGCTTTCTTT.

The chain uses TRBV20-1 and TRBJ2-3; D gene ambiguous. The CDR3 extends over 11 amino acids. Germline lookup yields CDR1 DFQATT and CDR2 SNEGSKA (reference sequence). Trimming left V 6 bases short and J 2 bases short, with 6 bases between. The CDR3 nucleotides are TGCAGTGCCCCAAACACAGATACGCAGTATTTT. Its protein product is CSAPNTDTQYF.

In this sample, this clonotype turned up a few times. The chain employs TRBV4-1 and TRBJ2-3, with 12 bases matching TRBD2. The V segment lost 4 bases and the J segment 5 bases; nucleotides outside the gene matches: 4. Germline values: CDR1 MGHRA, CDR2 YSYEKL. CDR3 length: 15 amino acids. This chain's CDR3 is CASSPPTSGGDTQYF. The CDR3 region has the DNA TGCGCCAGCAGCCCACCGACTAGCGGGGGAGATACGCAGTATTTT.

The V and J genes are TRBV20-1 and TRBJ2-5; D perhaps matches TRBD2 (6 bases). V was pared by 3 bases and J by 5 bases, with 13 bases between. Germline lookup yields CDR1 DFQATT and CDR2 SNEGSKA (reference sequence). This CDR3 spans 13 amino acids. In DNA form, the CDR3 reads TGCAGTGCTAGGTACCAGGGAGGCGAGACCCAGTACTTC. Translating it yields CSARYQGGETQYF.

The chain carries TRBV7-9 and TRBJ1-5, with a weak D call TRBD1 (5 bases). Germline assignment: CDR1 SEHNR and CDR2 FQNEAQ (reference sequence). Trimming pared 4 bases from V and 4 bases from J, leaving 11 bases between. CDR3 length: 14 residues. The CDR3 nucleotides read TGTGCCAGCAGCTGGTCAGGGAATAATCAGCCCCAGCATTTT. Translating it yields CASSWSGNNQPQHF.

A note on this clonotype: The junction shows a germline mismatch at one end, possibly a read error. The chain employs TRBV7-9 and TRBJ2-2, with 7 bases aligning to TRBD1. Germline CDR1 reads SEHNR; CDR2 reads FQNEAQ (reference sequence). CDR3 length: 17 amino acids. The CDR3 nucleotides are TGTGCCAGCAGCTTAGTATATAGGGGGCGGAACGCCGGGGAGCTGTTTTTT. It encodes CASSLVYRGRNAGELFF.

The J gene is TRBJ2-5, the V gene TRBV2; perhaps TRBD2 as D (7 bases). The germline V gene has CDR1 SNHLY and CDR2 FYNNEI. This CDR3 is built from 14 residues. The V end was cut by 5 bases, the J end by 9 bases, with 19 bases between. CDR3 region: CASSSSTGGRAQYF. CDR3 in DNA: TGTGCCAGCAGTTCTTCCACGGGGGGCAGGGCCCAGTACTTC.

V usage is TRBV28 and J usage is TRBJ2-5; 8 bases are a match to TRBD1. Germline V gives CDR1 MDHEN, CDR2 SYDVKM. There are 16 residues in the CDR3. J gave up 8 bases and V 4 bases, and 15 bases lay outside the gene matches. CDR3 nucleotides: TGTGCCAGCAGTTCCCGACAGGGGCCCCCGTTACGAACCCAGTACTTC. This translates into CASSSRQGPPLRTQYF. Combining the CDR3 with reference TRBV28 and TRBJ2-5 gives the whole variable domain DVKVTQSSRYLVKRTGEKVFLECVQDMDHENMFWYRQDPGLGLRLIYFSYDVKMKEKGDIPEGYSVSREKKERFSLILESASTNQTSMYLCASSSRQGPPLRTQYFGPGTRLLVL.

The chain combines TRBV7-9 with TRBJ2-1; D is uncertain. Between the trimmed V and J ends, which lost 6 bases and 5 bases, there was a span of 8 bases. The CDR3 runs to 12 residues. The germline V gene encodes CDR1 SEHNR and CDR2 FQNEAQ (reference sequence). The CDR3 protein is CASRIDNNEQFF. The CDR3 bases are TGTGCCAGCAGAATCGATAACAATGAGCAGTTCTTC.

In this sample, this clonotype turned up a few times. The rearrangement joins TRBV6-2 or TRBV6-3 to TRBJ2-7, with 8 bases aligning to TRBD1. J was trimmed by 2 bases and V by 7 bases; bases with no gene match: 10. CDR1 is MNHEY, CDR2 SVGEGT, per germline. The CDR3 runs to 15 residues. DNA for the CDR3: TGTGCCAGCAACCAACCGACAGGGGTACCCTACGAGCAGTACTTC. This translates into CASNQPTGVPYEQYF.

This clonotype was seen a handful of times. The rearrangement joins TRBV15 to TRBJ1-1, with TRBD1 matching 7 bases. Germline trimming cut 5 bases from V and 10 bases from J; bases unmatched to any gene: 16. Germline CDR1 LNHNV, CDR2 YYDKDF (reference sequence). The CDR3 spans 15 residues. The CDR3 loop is CATSEGQVGEDLAFF. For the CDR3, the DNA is TGTGCCACCAGCGAAGGACAGGTGGGCGAGGATTTAGCTTTCTTT.

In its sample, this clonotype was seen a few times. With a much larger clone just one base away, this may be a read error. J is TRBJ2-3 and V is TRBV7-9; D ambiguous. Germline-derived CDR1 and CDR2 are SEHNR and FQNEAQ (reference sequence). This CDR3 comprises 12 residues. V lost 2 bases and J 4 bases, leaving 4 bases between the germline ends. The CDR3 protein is CASSLKPDTQYF. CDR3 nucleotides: TGTGCCAGCAGCTTAAAACCAGATACGCAGTATTTT.